This T cell receptor (beta chain) was sequenced for a study of CD8+ T cells in alopecia areata. Study context: Tofacitinib administration persisted for 6 to 18 months, succeeded by 6 months off drug.

V lost 7 bases, J lost 5 bases, and 6 bases stayed unmatched. This CDR3 has 15 residues. The V gene's germline CDR1 is SGHVS and CDR2 FQNEAQ. Broader study findings: Lesional scalp, especially alopecia totalis/universalis, showed higher clonality than normal scalp. Scalp clonality, together with expanded CD8+ clones among the top 100, fell significantly with tofacitinib. When scalp samples are sequenced, resident alphabeta T cells of normal skin are also captured.

Investigators isolated RNA and reverse transcribed it into cDNA to act as the sequencing template. Data came from immunoSEQ multiplex PCR; TCRdb stores just in-frame clones and leaves some out. Of some 210,000 clones listed, under 70% are singletons. The treatment denotes: oral pan-JAK inhibitor, 5-10 mg twice daily. The table lists this clone with a count of one. The antigen remains undetermined. The chain joins TRBV7-8 to TRBJ2-1, with 12 bases fitting TRBD2. The sequence was collected from a human donor with alopecia areata. Sequencing was performed on CD4+ T cells sorted from blood, taken at approximately week 42, from a patient treated with tofacitinib. CDR3 in amino acids: CASTSSGGGDNEQFF. Here the CDR3 DNA reads TGTGCCAGCACCTCTAGCGGGGGGGGAGACAATGAGCAGTTCTTC.